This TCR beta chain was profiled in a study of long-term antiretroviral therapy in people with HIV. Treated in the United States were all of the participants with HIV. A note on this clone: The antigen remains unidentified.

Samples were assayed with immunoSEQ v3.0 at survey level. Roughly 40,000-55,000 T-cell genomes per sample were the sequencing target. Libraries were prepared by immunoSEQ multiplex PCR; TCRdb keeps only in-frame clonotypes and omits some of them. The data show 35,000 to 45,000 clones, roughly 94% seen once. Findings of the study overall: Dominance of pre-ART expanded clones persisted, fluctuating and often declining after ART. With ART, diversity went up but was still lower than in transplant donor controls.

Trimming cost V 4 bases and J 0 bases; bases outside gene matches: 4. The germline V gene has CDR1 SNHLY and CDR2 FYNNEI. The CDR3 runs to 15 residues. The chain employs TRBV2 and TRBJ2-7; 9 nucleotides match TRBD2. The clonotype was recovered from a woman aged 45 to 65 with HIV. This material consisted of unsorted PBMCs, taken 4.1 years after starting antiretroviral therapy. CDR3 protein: CASSGLAGTSYEQYF. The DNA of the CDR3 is TGTGCCAGCAGTGGGCTAGCGGGGACCTCCTACGAGCAGTACTTC. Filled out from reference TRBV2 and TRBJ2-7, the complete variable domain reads EPEVTQTPSHQVTQMGQEVILRCVPISNHLYFYWYRQILGQKVEFLVSFYNNEISEKSEIFDDQFSVERPDGSNFTLKIRSTKLEDSAMYFCASSGLAGTSYEQYFGPGTRLTVT.